Listed below are T cell receptor beta chains from one sample, sequenced in a study of T cell responses to AZD1222 COVID-19 vaccine. Data came from immunoSEQ multiplex PCR; TCRdb stores just in-frame clones and leaves some out. The sample includes 120,000 to 150,000 clones, under 95% of them seen just once. Specimen: peripheral blood, collected 28 days after the second AZD1222 dose. The source of these receptors is an adult who received the AZD1222 COVID-19 vaccine. CDR3s include the opening cysteine and the closing phenylalanine or tryptophan. D genes are given only for firm matches. Rows may omit the clone size; those that give it use once, few, many or a size class.

abundance	d_gene	v_gene	j_gene	CDR3aa	CDR3nt
.	TRBD2	TRBV7-9	TRBJ2-3	CASSLRTSGGFSDTQYF	TGTGCCAGCAGCTTAAGGACTAGCGGGGGGTTCTCGGATACGCAGTATTTT
.	.	TRBV6-6	TRBJ1-1	CASRTGTNTEAFF	TGTGCCAGCAGAACAGGGACGAACACTGAAGCTTTCTTT
.	.	TRBV5-8	TRBJ1-1	CASSHTRDGTEAFF	TGTGCCAGCAGCCATACCCGGGACGGAACTGAAGCTTTCTTT
.	TRBD2	TRBV5-1	TRBJ2-1	CASSLEPSGNNEQFF	TGCGCCAGCAGCTTGGAACCTAGCGGGAACAATGAGCAGTTCTTC
.	.	TRBV7-8	TRBJ1-2	CASSPPALISYGYTF	TGTGCCAGCAGCCCTCCGGCGCTGATATCCTATGGCTACACCTTC
.	TRBD1	TRBV6-6	TRBJ1-4	CASSPWDRGPEKLFF	TGTGCCAGCAGCCCGTGGGACAGGGGGCCAGAAAAACTGTTTTTT
.	.	TRBV7-9	TRBJ1-1	CASSLGTEAFF	TGTGCCAGCAGCTTGGGGACAGAAGCTTTCTTT
.	TRBD2	TRBV11-2	TRBJ2-1	CASSFSGANPSYNEQFF	TGTGCCAGCAGCTTCAGCGGGGCCAATCCGTCCTACAATGAGCAGTTCTTC
.	TRBD1	TRBV9	TRBJ1-2	CASSVSIGGMDGYTF	TGTGCCAGCAGCGTCAGTATAGGGGGCATGGATGGCTACACCTTC
.	.	TRBV2	TRBJ2-2	CASRRDQNTGELFF	TGTGCCAGCAGGCGGGACCAGAACACCGGGGAGCTGTTTTTT
.	.	TRBV27	TRBJ2-2	CASSFPNTGELFF	TGTGCCAGCAGTTTCCCGAACACCGGGGAGCTGTTTTTT
.	TRBD2	TRBV6-4	TRBJ2-7	CASSDSRGPGLAGDKSYEQYF	TGTGCCAGCAGTGACTCCAGGGGCCCGGGACTAGCGGGAGATAAGTCCTACGAGCAGTACTTC
.	.	TRBV7-9	TRBJ2-7	CASSLLQSNYEQYF	TGTGCCAGCAGCTTACTACAGAGCAACTACGAGCAGTACTTC
.	TRBD1	TRBV30	TRBJ2-7	CAWTGDSYEQYF	TGTGCCTGGACCGGGGACAGCTACGAGCAGTACTTC
.	.	TRBV12-3/TRBV12-4	TRBJ2-2	CASILSGELFF	TGTGCCAGCATCTTGTCGGGGGAGCTGTTTTTT
.	TRBD1	TRBV5-6	TRBJ1-3	CASSPGQTGNTIYF	TGTGCCAGCAGCCCGGGACAGACTGGAAACACCATATATTTT
.	.	TRBV2	TRBJ2-5	CASSDRDGTQYF	TGTGCCAGCAGTGACAGGGATGGGACCCAGTACTTC
.	.	TRBV6-4	TRBJ2-1	CASRKGQGSNEQFF	TGTGCCAGCAGAAAGGGGCAGGGAAGCAATGAGCAGTTCTTC
.	.	TRBV18	TRBJ2-3	CASSPTSLGIPSTDTQYF	TGTGCCAGCTCACCAACCAGCCTCGGTATCCCTAGCACAGATACGCAGTATTTT
once	.	TRBV18	TRBJ1-4	CASSPLGGGRLFF	TGTGCCAGCTCGCCGCTTGGGGGAGGAAGGCTGTTTTTT
.	TRBD2	TRBV9	TRBJ2-7	CASSALPSSGDSYEQYF	TGTGCCAGCAGCGCCCTCCCCTCTAGCGGGGACTCCTACGAGCAGTACTTC
.	.	TRBV11-2	TRBJ2-3	CASSLEAPGARRTDTQYF	TGTGCCAGCAGCTTAGAGGCTCCGGGGGCGCGTCGGACAGATACGCAGTATTTT
.	TRBD1	TRBV5-4	TRBJ1-1	CASSLALRTGATEAFF	TGTGCCAGCAGCTTGGCCCTGAGGACAGGGGCAACTGAAGCTTTCTTT
.	.	TRBV5-1	TRBJ2-5	CASSPYQETQYF	TGCGCCAGCAGTCCGTACCAAGAGACCCAGTACTTC
.	TRBD1	TRBV29-1	TRBJ1-2	CSVDSDRANYGYTF	TGCAGCGTCGATTCTGACAGGGCTAACTATGGCTACACCTTC
.	.	TRBV3-1/TRBV3-2	TRBJ2-7	CASSQENQGLIGQYF	TGTGCCAGCAGCCAAGAAAACCAGGGGCTGATAGGGCAGTACTTC
.	.	TRBV18	TRBJ2-3	CASSPERGSTDTQYF	TGTGCCAGCTCACCTGAGAGGGGTAGCACAGATACGCAGTATTTT
.	TRBD1	TRBV29-1	TRBJ1-1	CSVDRQGPNTEAFF	TGCAGCGTTGATAGACAGGGCCCGAACACTGAAGCTTTCTTT
.	TRBD2	TRBV19	TRBJ2-7	CASSSGVLSYEQYF	TGTGCCAGCTCTAGCGGGGTCCTCTCCTACGAGCAGTACTTC
.	TRBD2	TRBV11-3	TRBJ2-5	CASSLGGLAGETQYF	TGTGCCAGCAGCTTAGGGGGACTAGCGGGGGAGACCCAGTACTTC
.	.	TRBV29-1	TRBJ2-7	CSVDEGVDEQYF	TGCAGCGTTGATGAAGGAGTTGACGAGCAGTACTTC
few	.	TRBV7-3	TRBJ1-1	CASSLGANTEAFF	TGTGCCAGCAGCCTAGGGGCGAACACTGAAGCTTTCTTT
.	.	TRBV7-9	TRBJ1-2	CASSLTAANYGYTF	TGTGCCAGCAGCTTGACAGCAGCTAACTATGGCTACACCTTC
.	TRBD1	TRBV29-1	TRBJ1-1	CSVHTGQVSEAFF	TGCAGCGTCCACACGGGACAGGTATCTGAAGCTTTCTTT
.	TRBD1	TRBV18	TRBJ1-2	CASSNTGAVYGYTF	TGTGCCAGCTCTAACACAGGGGCGGTCTATGGCTACACCTTC
once	.	TRBV12-5	TRBJ2-7	CASGWIGAYEQYF	TGTGCTAGTGGTTGGATTGGAGCCTACGAGCAGTACTTC
.	TRBD1	TRBV19	TRBJ1-2	CASSLGQGVYGYTF	TGTGCCAGTAGTTTAGGACAGGGGGTCTATGGCTACACCTTC